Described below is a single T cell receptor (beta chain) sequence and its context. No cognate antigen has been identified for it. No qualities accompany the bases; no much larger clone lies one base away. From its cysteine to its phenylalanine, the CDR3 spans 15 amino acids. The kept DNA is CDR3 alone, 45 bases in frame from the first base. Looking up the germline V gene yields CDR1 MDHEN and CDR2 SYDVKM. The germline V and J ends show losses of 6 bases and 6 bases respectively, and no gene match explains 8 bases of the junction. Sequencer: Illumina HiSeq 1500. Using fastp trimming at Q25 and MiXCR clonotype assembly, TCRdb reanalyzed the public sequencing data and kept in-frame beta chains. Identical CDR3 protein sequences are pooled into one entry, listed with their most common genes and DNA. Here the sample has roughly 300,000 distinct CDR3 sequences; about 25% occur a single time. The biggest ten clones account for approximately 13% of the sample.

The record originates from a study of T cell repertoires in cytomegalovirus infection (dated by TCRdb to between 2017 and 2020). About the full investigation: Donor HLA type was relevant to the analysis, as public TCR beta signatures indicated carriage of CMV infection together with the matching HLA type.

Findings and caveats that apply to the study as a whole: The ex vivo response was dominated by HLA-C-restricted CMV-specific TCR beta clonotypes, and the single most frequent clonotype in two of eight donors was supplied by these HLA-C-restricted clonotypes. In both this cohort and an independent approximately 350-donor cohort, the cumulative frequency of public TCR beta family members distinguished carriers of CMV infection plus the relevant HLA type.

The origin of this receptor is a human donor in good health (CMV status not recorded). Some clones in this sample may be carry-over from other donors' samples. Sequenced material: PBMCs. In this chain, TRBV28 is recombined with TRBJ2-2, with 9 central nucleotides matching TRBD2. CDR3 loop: CASSGGIAGAGELFF. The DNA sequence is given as TGTGCCAGCAGCGGAGGGATAGCGGGAGCCGGGGAGCTGTTTTTT.